Below are 5 T cell receptor beta chains sequenced from a single sample in a study of cytomegalovirus exposure and HLA in healthy donors (dated by TCRdb to 2017 to 2019). The receptor library was made with the immunoSEQ multiplex PCR assay. A mixture of 60 forward primers for TCR Vbeta segments and 13 reverse primers for TCR Jbeta segments was used in the multiplex PCR. The clones in this table, taken by TCRdb from immuneACCESS, are in-frame only. Not every clone is retained; where verified, under half of the shortfall comes from an unresolved V gene, and the cause of the rest is unknown. A total of over 150,000 clones appear in this sample, approximately 81% of them only once. More than 1.2% of the sample lies in the top ten. Sequenced material: PBMCs. The receptors come from a young man in good health and CMV-seronegative.

The chain couples TRBV27 to TRBJ2-1; 7 positions match TRBD1. V lost 6 bases to trimming and J lost 3 bases; unmatched junction nucleotides: 5. Germline V gene sequence: CDR1 MNHEY, CDR2 SMNVEV (reference sequence). This CDR3 is built from 14 residues. The CDR3 spells CASSRQGGYNEQFF. The CDR3, as DNA: TGTGCCAGCAGCCGACAGGGCGGCTACAATGAGCAGTTCTTC.

On this clone: An end of the junction differs from the germline gene, which may be a read error. The CDR3 DNA reads as TGTGCCAGCAGCTTTCAACAGGGGGCCCACTATTTT. As protein: CASSFQQGAHYF. This rearrangement joins TRBV11-3 to TRBJ1-5, with 9 bases lining up with TRBD1. Germline values: CDR1 SGHNT, CDR2 YENEEA. CDR3 length equals 12 residues. Variable domain in full (rest from reference TRBV11-3 and TRBJ1-5): EAGVVQSPRYKIIEKKQPVAFWCNPISGHNTLYWYLQNLGQGPELLIRYENEEAVDDSQLPKDRFSAERLKGVDSTLKIQPAELGDSAVYLCASSFQQGAHYFGDGTRLSIL.

This rearrangement joins TRBV30 to TRBJ2-1, with 9 bases identical to TRBD2. This CDR3 has 17 residues. The junction had 11 bases not matched to a gene; V was cut back by 3 bases and J by 2 bases. Germline V gives CDR1 GTSNPN, CDR2 SVGIG (reference sequence). Here the CDR3 reads CAWREAGGLSAYNEQFF. The CDR3, as DNA: TGTGCCTGGAGGGAAGCGGGAGGACTCTCAGCCTACAATGAGCAGTTCTTC.

In this sample, this clone turned up a few times. This rearrangement joins TRBV5-5 to TRBJ2-7; no definite D call. The length of the CDR3 is 11 residues. Trimming cost V 4 bases and J 1 base, with 3 bases left between them. Germline CDR1 SGHKS, CDR2 YYEKEE (reference sequence). The CDR3 nucleotides are TGTGCCAGCAGCCCATCCTACGAGCAGTACTTC. Its protein is CASSPSYEQYF.

The CDR3 bases are TGTGCCAGCAGTCGGGACATTAACTACGAGCAGTACTTC. This encodes CASSRDINYEQYF. This chain joins TRBV28 and TRBJ2-7; TRBD1 is a possible D gene (6 bases). V lost 5 bases to trimming and J lost 3 bases, with 11 bases between them. Per the germline V gene, CDR1 is MDHEN and CDR2 is SYDVKM. CDR3 length: 13 residues.